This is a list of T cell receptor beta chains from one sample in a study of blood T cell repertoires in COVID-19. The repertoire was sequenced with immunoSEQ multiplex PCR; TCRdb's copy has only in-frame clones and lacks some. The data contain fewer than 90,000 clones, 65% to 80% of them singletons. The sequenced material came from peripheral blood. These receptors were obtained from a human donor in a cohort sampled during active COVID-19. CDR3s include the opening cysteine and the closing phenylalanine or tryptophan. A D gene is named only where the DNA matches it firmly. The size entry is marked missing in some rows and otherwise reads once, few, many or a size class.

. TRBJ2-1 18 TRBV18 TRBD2 TGTGCCAGCTCACCAACGGGCCCGGGACTAGCGACCTACAATGAGCAGTTCTTC CASSPTGPGLATYNEQFF
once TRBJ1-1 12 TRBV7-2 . TGTGCCAGCAGCTTAGATTTGTCGGGGGCTTTCTTT CASSLDLSGAFF
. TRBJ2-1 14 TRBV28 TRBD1 TGTGCCGGCCAGGGGGCGAGCTCCTACAATGAGCAGTTCTTC CAGQGASSYNEQFF
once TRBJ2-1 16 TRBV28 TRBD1 TGTGCCAGCAGTTCCCCCGGGACAGGGTTCTACAATGAGCAGTTCTTC CASSSPGTGFYNEQFF
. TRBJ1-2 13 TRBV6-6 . TGTGCCAGCACCCTACCTAACAGCAACGGCTACACCTTC CASTLPNSNGYTF
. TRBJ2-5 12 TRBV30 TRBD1 TGTGCAGGAGCAGGGGGTGAAGAGACCCAGTACTTC CAGAGGEETQYF
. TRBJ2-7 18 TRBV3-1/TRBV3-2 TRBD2 TGTGCCAGCAGCCAAGAATCCACGACTAGCGGGAGTTTTTACGAGCAGTACTTC CASSQESTTSGSFYEQYF
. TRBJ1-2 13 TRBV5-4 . TGTGCCAGCAGCTTGTGGGGGGGCTATGGCTACACCTTC CASSLWGGYGYTF
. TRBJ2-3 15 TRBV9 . TGTGCCAGCAGCGTAGCGGGGGAGAGCACAGATACGCAGTATTTT CASSVAGESTDTQYF
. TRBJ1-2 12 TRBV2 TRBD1 TGTGCCAGCAGTTCGGGACAGGGGGCTACCACCTTC CASSSGQGATTF
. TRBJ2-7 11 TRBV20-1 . TGCAGTGCTACGCCTAGCTACGAGCAGTACTTC CSATPSYEQYF
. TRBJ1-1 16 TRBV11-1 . TGTGCCAGCAGCTTGGGGGGATTGGGATGGATCACTGAAGCTTTCTTT CASSLGGLGWITEAFF
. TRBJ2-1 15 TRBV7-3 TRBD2 TGTGCCAGCAGCCCCACTAGCGGGGGGTACAATGAGCAGTTCTTC CASSPTSGGYNEQFF
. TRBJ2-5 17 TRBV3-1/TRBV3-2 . TGTGCCAGCAGCCTAACGGAATCGGAACAGGAACAAGAGACCCAGTACTTC CASSLTESEQEQETQYF
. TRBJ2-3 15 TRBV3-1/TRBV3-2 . TGTGCCAGCACCTCAAATTGGAGACAGACAGATACGCAGTATTTT CASTSNWRQTDTQYF
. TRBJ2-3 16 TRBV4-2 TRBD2 TGTGCCAGCAGCCAAGATTGGGCTAGCGGGCCAGATACGCAGTATTTT CASSQDWASGPDTQYF
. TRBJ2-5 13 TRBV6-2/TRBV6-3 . TGTGCCAGCAGTTACGTACAGCAAGGGACCCAGTACTTC CASSYVQQGTQYF
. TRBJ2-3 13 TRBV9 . TGTGCCAGCAGCCGCCTCAGGGCAGATACGCAGTATTTT CASSRLRADTQYF
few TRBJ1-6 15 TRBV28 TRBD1 TGTGCCAGCAGCCAGCTGACAGGGACGGGGACACCCCTCCACTTT CASSQLTGTGTPLHF
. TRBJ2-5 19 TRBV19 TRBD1 TGTGCCAGTAGTACTTTTGCACGACCCGGGACAGGGGGAACCACGACCCAGTACTTC CASSTFARPGTGGTTTQYF
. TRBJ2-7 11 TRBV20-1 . TGCAGTGCTTCCCCCAACTACGAGCAGTACTTC CSASPNYEQYF
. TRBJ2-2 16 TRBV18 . TGTGCCAGCTCACCGTCGGCGGGCGCGAACACCGGGGAGCTGTTTTTT CASSPSAGANTGELFF
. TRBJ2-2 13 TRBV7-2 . TGTGCCAGCAGCCCCGGGCCCGGCGAGGGGCTGTTTTTT CASSPGPGEGLFF
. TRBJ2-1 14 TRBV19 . TGTGCCAGTAGTCTCAGCCTAGCGAACAATGAGCAGTTCTTC CASSLSLANNEQFF